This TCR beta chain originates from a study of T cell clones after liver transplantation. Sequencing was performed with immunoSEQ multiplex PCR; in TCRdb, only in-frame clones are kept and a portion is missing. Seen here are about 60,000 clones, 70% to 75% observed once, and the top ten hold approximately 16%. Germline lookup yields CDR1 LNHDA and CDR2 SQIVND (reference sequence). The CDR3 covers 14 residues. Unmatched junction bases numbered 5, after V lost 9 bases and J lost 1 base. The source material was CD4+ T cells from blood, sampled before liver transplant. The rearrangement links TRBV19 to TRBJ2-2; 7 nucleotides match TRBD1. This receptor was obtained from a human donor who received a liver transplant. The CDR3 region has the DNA TGTGCCAGCAGACAGGGCATGAACACCGGGGAGCTGTTTTTT. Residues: CASRQGMNTGELFF.